This entry describes one T cell receptor beta chain. Its specificity is not known. The junction departs from germline at one end; a sequencing error may be responsible. Germline V lookup: CDR1 SGHNT, CDR2 YYREEE (reference sequence). The CDR3 extends over 16 amino acids. Priming with a constant-region primer yielded TCR beta cDNA from roughly 490 ng total RNA. Amplification in three nested multiplex PCR rounds with slightly modified ARM-PCR gave rise to TCR beta libraries. Investigators reported that the first two PCR rounds, at around 11 cycles each, used TRBV1-TRBV30 forward primers with a C-beta reverse primer. TCRdb reprocessed the multiplex PCR reads via MiXCR and lists one record per CDR3 protein. Counted here are 300,000 to 350,000 distinct CDR3 sequences, approximately 54% occurring once; the ten biggest clones make up 15% to 20%. The data were taken from a study of tumor-infiltrating lymphocytes in primary liver carcinoma.

Unsorted whole blood yielded the blood RNA, and germline DNA was also extracted. Those patients suffered from chronic HBV infection and were treatment-naive. Points from the study as a whole: For tumor-adjacent and tumor-blood pairs, overlap was less than that seen for tumor region pairs. No comparison of CD4+ and CD8+ repertoires was made, since the samples were bulk unsorted.

The chain recombines TRBV5-4 with TRBJ1-1; D unclear. The sequenced material came from peripheral blood. The origin of this receptor is a woman aged 30 to 39 with primary liver carcinoma and hepatitis B virus infection. The CDR3 DNA is TGTGCCAGCAGCTTTAGGCAGATAACTTCGAACTCTGAAGCTTTCTTT. Protein product: CASSFRQITSNSEAFF.